This T cell receptor beta chain is from a study of graft-versus-host responses after intestinal transplantation. General study findings and limits: Graft-donor T cell macrochimerism coincided with high graft-versus-host to host-versus-graft clonal ratios in allografts.

V was cut by 5 bases and J by 5 bases, with 16 bases left in between. In germline, CDR1 is SGHRS, CDR2 YFSETQ. The CDR3 is 14 residues long. For this clone: Its cognate antigen is unknown.

The assay was immunoSEQ multiplex PCR, and TCRdb's table has in-frame clones only and misses some. The sample carries 25,000 to 35,000 clones, 85% to 95% recorded once. The clonotype was recovered from a human patient who received an intestinal transplant, so some T cells may come from the graft donor. The chain uses TRBV5-1 and TRBJ1-2; D unresolved. Source: PBMCs, taken 66 days after intestinal transplant. CDR3 in amino acids: CASRYGGSDYGYTF. The CDR3, as DNA: TGCGCCAGCAGATATGGTGGGTCCGATTATGGCTACACCTTC.